Listed here are 24 T cell receptor beta chains from one sample, sequenced in a study of post-analysis software for immune sequencing data. Study observations and caveats: In patients, a few TRBV segments were more frequent than in controls, with TRBV5-6, TRBV5-1 and TRBV20-1 among them.

No antigen has been identified for these receptors. Unique-molecular-identifier-tagged TCR beta cDNA libraries were used. From the PCR reads, TCRdb called clonotypes with MiXCR, one entry per CDR3 protein. The repertoire holds 600,000 to 750,000 distinct CDR3 sequences, around 64% seen once, with about 11% in the top ten. Specimen: blood. These receptors were collected from a girl aged 2 to 9 with multiple sclerosis.

The sample holds a few counts of this clonotype. This sequence joins TRBV29-1 and TRBJ2-1, with D perhaps TRBD2 (6 bases). V was shortened by 3 bases and J by 4 bases, with 13 bases between the two germline ends. The germline V gene encodes CDR1 SQVTM and CDR2 ANQGSEA. The length of the CDR3 is 14 residues. CDR3 sequence reads: CSVDLRDSYNEQFF. The CDR3 nucleotides read TGCAGCGTTGACCTACGGGACTCATACAATGAGCAGTTCTTC.

The chain joins TRBV4-1 to TRBJ1-1; 8 nucleotides line up with TRBD1. The CDR3 has 16 residues. The germline CDR1 and CDR2 sequences are MGHRA and YSYEKL. Losses at the gene ends were 8 bases for V and 0 bases for J; bases not matched to a gene: 11. The CDR3 DNA reads TGCGCCAGCTACCGGGGGACAGGCACCATGAACACTGAAGCTTTCTTT. This encodes CASYRGTGTMNTEAFF.

The genes are TRBV10-3 and TRBJ2-3, with TRBD1 matching over 10 bases. In germline, CDR1 is ENHRY, CDR2 SYGVKD. There are 15 residues in the CDR3. V was clipped by 6 bases and J by 0 bases; unmatched bases: 3. CDR3: CAISPGQGSTDTQYF. CDR3 coding DNA: TGTGCCATCAGCCCGGGACAGGGGAGCACAGATACGCAGTATTTT.

This chain links TRBV27 with TRBJ2-7, with D hard to call. The CDR3 length is 15 residues. The germline gives CDR1 MNHEY, CDR2 SMNVEV (reference sequence). With 6 bases removed from V and 0 bases from J, the gap between germline ends came to 15 bases. In DNA form, the CDR3 reads TGTGCCAGCAGCCCCCAAGCATCATCCTCCTACGAGCAGTACTTC. Translated, it gives CASSPQASSSYEQYF.

There are a few counts of this clonotype. The genes are TRBV24-1 and TRBJ2-1; 13 bases agree with TRBD2. The CDR3 length is 17 residues. V trimming: 7 bases; J trimming: 0 bases; junction bases outside the gene matches: 5. CDR1 and CDR2 (germline): KGHDR, SFDVKD. Here the CDR3 reads CATRTSGRESSYNEQFF. CDR3 DNA sequence: TGTGCCACCAGAACTAGCGGGAGGGAGAGCTCCTACAATGAGCAGTTCTTC.

The V gene is TRBV10-3, the J gene TRBJ2-3, with 11 bases aligning to TRBD2. V gave up 8 bases and J gave up 8 bases; unmatched junction bases: 9. Germline CDR1 and CDR2: ENHRY and SYGVKD. The CDR3 runs to 14 residues. The CDR3 spells CAIALTSGTATQYF. For the CDR3, the DNA is TGTGCCATCGCACTGACTAGCGGGACTGCTACGCAGTATTTT.

The chain combines TRBV29-1 with TRBJ1-2; D is ambiguous. V was clipped by 6 bases and J by 3 bases, with 11 bases between them. Germline CDR1 and CDR2: SQVTM and ANQGSEA. The CDR3 contains 12 residues. The CDR3 DNA sequence: TGCAGCGTCCCGGACGGATACTATGGCTACACCTTC. Its protein product is CSVPDGYYGYTF.

The rearrangement joins TRBV20-1 to TRBJ2-1; TRBD1 is a possible D gene (5 bases). Germline-derived CDR1 and CDR2 are DFQATT and SNEGSKA (reference sequence). This CDR3 contains 14 residues. CDR3 protein: CSRTEQGPLGEQFF. The DNA for the CDR3 is TGCAGCCGTACCGAGCAGGGCCCTTTGGGTGAGCAGTTCTTC.

The chain joins TRBV4-2 to TRBJ2-1, with TRBD1 as a possible D gene (6 bases). V shed 6 bases and J shed 0 bases, with 12 bases lying between them. CDR3 length: 15 amino acids. CDR1 and CDR2 from the germline V gene are LGHNA and YNFKEQ. The CDR3 spells CASSEQGNSYNEQFF. The CDR3 region has the DNA TGTGCCAGCAGTGAACAGGGTAACTCCTACAATGAGCAGTTCTTC.

The chain employs TRBV14 and TRBJ2-1, with 11 bases fitting TRBD2. The J segment lost 4 bases and the V segment lost 5 bases, leaving 10 bases of the junction unmatched. The CDR3 totals 17 residues. Germline CDR1 is SGHDN and CDR2 is FVKESK. This CDR3 reads CASSFGGLAGGYNEQFF. The DNA for the CDR3 is TGTGCCAGCAGCTTTGGAGGGCTAGCGGGGGGTTACAATGAGCAGTTCTTC.

This clonotype appeared a few times. The CDR3 coding sequence is TGCGCCAGCAGCCCTGGGAAAGCAGATACGCAGTATTTT. It translates to CASSPGKADTQYF. This chain links TRBV4-3 with TRBJ2-3; D call uncertain. Germline V gene sequence: CDR1 LGHNA, CDR2 YSLEER. CDR3 length equals 13 residues. V was pared by 4 bases and J by 4 bases, with 9 bases between.

The rearrangement joins TRBV12-3 or TRBV12-4 to TRBJ2-1; perhaps TRBD2 as D (7 bases). The CDR3 runs to 16 residues. With 9 bases removed from V and 0 bases from J, the gap between germline ends came to 18 bases. The CDR3 protein is CASTWGGGGSYNEQFF. The CDR3 DNA is TGTGCCAGTACTTGGGGGGGGGGCGGCTCCTACAATGAGCAGTTCTTC.

The chain carries TRBV20-1 and TRBJ2-5; D might be TRBD1 or TRBD2, each matching 5 bases. This CDR3 comprises 15 residues. CDR1 is DFQATT and CDR2 is SNEGSKA in the germline V gene (reference sequence). V dropped 1 base and J dropped 5 bases, with 17 bases sitting between them. CDR3 in DNA: TGCAGTGCTAGAGTCCCCCGGGGCCATGAGGAGACCCAGTACTTC. It specifies CSARVPRGHEETQYF.

The chain has TRBV29-1 and TRBJ1-2; 12 nucleotides match TRBD1. Germline loops: CDR1 SQVTM, CDR2 ANQGSEA. The CDR3 sequence is 17 residues long. Unmatched junction bases numbered 9, after V lost 0 bases and J lost 4 bases. This CDR3 reads CSVEDRWGTGGGYGYTF. DNA for the CDR3: TGCAGCGTTGAAGATCGGTGGGGGACAGGGGGCGGCTATGGCTACACCTTC.

This chain joins TRBV7-3 and TRBJ2-3; D is possibly TRBD1 (6 bases). Trimming took off 5 bases at V and 3 bases at J, with 21 bases between the two ends. Germline V lookup: CDR1 SGHTA, CDR2 FQGTGA. The CDR3 has 17 amino acids. The CDR3 is CASSPIRQAAGTDTQYF. DNA for the CDR3: TGTGCCAGCAGCCCCATTCGACAGGCCGCTGGGACAGATACGCAGTATTTT.

The V and J genes are TRBV6-5 and TRBJ1-4; D gene uncertain. Germline V lookup: CDR1 MNHEY, CDR2 SVGAGI. The CDR3 loop spans 15 amino acids. V was cut by 2 bases and J by 4 bases, with 11 bases left in between. As DNA, the CDR3 is TGTGCCAGCAGTTACACCGACGGAAATAATGAAAAACTGTTTTTT. It yields the protein CASSYTDGNNEKLFF.

A few counts support this clonotype. V is TRBV12-3 or TRBV12-4 and J is TRBJ2-4; D assignment may be TRBD1 or TRBD2 (5 bases each). The CDR3 length is 12 residues. Trimming pared 3 bases from V and 15 bases from J, leaving 15 bases between. CDR3 DNA sequence: TGTGCCAGCAGTTTGTATCAGGGACGAGGGTACTTC. This encodes CASSLYQGRGYF.

This clonotype was seen more than once but under ten times. The junction departs from germline at one end; a sequencing error may be responsible. V usage is TRBV5-1 and J usage is TRBJ2-7, with D possibly TRBD1 on 6 matching bases. The germline V gene has CDR1 SGHRS and CDR2 YFSETQ. The CDR3 consists of 12 residues. CDR3 DNA: TGTGCCAGCAGTTTAGCAGGGGACGAGCAGTACTTC. Amino acid sequence: CASSLAGDEQYF. Full variable domain (remainder filled in from reference TRBV5-1 and TRBJ2-7): KAGVTQTPRYLIKTRGQQVTLSCSPISGHRSVSWYQQTPGQGLQFLFEYFSETQRNKGNFPGRFSGRQFSNSRSEMNVSTLELGDSALYLCASSLAGDEQYFGPGTRLTVT.

This clonotype was recorded a few times. This chain joins TRBV4-2 and TRBJ2-1; D is perhaps TRBD2 (5 bases). The CDR3 loop spans 17 amino acids. Germline V gene data show CDR1 as LGHNA and CDR2 as YNFKEQ. Trimming pared 2 bases from V and 1 base from J, leaving 15 bases between. DNA of the CDR3: TGTGCCAGCAGCCAAAGTGGGAGTAGTCTTTCCTACAATGAGCAGTTCTTC. Its protein is CASSQSGSSLSYNEQFF.

This clonotype was found a few times. This chain connects TRBV5-5 to TRBJ2-1; 10 bases are a match to TRBD1. Germline V gene data show CDR1 as SGHKS and CDR2 as YYEKEE (reference sequence). Trimming cost V 3 bases and J 1 base; bases outside gene matches: 7. This CDR3 comprises 17 residues. The CDR3 DNA is TGTGCCAGCAGCTCCGTCCGGACAGGGGGTTCCTACAATGAGCAGTTCTTC. This translates into CASSSVRTGGSYNEQFF.

This clonotype turned up a few times. V is TRBV5-1 and J is TRBJ2-5; 9 bases agree with TRBD1. This CDR3 region has 14 residues. Trimming took 3 bases from V and 4 from J; bases not matched to a gene: 4. From germline, CDR1 is SGHRS and CDR2 YFSETQ. CDR3 nucleotides: TGCGCCAGCAGCTCGGGACAGGGTATAGAGACCCAGTACTTC. Its protein product is CASSSGQGIETQYF.

To note about this clonotype: A read error may produce the germline difference seen at one junction end. DNA for the CDR3: TGCGCCAGCAGCCCAGGGTCCAGCTCCTACAATGAGCAGTTCTTC. Amino acid sequence: CASSPGSSSYNEQFF. The gene calls are TRBV12-3 or TRBV12-4 and TRBJ2-1; possible D gene TRBD1, 5 bases. The CDR3 has 15 amino acids.

The gene calls are TRBV12-3 or TRBV12-4 and TRBJ2-7; D not certain. This CDR3 has 14 residues. V was clipped by 3 bases and J by 3 bases, with 12 bases between them. The CDR3, as DNA: TGTGCCAGCAGTTTCTCAGGTTTGGTCTACGAGCAGTACTTC. It encodes CASSFSGLVYEQYF.

CDR3 sequence: CASSDKGLDTEAFF. The CDR3 coding sequence is TGTGCCAGCAGTGATAAGGGTCTGGACACTGAAGCTTTCTTT. The chain couples TRBV7-9 to TRBJ1-1; D is undetermined. The germline gives CDR1 SEHNR, CDR2 FQNEAQ (reference sequence). V was shortened by 6 bases and J by 3 bases, with 14 bases between the two germline ends. CDR3 length equals 14 residues.